This TCR beta chain appears in the sequencing data of a study of CD8+ T cells in alopecia areata. This CDR3 is built from 15 residues. Germline V gene lookup returns CDR1 SGHNT and CDR2 YYREEE (reference sequence). Trimming cost V 2 bases and J 7 bases, with 18 bases left between them. This clone occurred a few times. It was cDNA, reverse transcribed from extracted RNA, that served as the sequencing template. Assay used: immunoSEQ multiplex PCR; TCRdb lists only in-frame clones, some missing. The table has 110,000 to 150,000 clones, 40% to 55% seen once. This sample comprised CD4+ T cells sorted from blood, obtained at week 0. V is TRBV5-4 and J is TRBJ1-2; D is perhaps TRBD1 (6 bases). This sequence originates from a human donor with alopecia areata. The CDR3 spells CASSFTQGPPLGYTF. Written as DNA, the CDR3 is TGTGCCAGCAGCTTTACACAGGGCCCCCCGCTTGGCTACACCTTC.